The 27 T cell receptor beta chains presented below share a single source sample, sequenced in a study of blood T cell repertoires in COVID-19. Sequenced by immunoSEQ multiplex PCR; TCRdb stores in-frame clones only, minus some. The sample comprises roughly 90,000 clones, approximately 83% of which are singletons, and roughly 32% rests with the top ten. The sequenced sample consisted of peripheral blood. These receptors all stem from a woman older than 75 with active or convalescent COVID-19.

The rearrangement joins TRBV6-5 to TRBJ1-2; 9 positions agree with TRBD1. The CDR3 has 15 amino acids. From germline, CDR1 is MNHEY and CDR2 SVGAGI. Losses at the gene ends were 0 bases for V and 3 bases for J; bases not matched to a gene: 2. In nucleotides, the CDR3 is TGTGCCAGCAGTTACTCTGGGACAGGGCACTATGGCTACACCTTC. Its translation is CASSYSGTGHYGYTF.

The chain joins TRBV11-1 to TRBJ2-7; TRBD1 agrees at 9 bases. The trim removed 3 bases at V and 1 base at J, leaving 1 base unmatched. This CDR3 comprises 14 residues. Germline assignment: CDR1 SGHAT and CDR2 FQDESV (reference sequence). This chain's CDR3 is CASSFGTGSYEQYF. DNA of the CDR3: TGTGCCAGCAGCTTTGGGACAGGGTCCTACGAGCAGTACTTC.

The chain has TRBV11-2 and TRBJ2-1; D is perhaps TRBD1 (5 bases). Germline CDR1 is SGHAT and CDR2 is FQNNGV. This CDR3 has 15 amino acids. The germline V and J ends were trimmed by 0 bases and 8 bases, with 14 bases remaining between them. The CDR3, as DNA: TGTGCCAGCAGCTTAGACCAGGGCGCTACGGATGAGCAGTTCTTC. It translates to CASSLDQGATDEQFF.

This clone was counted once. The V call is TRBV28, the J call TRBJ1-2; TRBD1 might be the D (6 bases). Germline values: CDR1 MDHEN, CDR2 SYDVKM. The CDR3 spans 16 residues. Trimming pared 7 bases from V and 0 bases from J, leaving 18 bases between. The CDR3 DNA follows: TGTGCCAGCACTCAGGGGAGGGTTAATACTAACTATGGCTACACCTTC. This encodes CASTQGRVNTNYGYTF.

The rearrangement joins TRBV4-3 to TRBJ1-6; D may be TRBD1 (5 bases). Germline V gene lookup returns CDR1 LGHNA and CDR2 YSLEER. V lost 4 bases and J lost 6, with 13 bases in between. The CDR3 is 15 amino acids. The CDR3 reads CASSRDWGGNSPLHF. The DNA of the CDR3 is TGCGCCAGCAGCCGGGACTGGGGGGGTAATTCACCCCTCCACTTT.

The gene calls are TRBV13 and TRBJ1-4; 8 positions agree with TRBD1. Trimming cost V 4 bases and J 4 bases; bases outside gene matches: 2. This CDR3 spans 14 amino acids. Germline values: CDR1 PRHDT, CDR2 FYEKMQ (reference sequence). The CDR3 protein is CASSSTGVNEKLFF. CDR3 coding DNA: TGTGCCAGCAGCTCGACAGGGGTTAATGAAAAACTGTTTTTT.

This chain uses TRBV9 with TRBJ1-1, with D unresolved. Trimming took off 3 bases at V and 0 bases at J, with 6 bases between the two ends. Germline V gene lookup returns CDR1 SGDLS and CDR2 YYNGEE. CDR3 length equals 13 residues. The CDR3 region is CASSGTVNTEAFF. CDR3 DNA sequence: TGTGCCAGCAGCGGCACAGTGAACACTGAAGCTTTCTTT.

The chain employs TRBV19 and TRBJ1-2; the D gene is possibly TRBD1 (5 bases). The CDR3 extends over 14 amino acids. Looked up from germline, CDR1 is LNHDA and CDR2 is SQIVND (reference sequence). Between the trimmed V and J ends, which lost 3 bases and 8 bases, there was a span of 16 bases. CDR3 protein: CASSMDRGWGGYTF. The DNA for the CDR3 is TGTGCCAGTAGTATGGATAGAGGCTGGGGCGGCTACACCTTC.

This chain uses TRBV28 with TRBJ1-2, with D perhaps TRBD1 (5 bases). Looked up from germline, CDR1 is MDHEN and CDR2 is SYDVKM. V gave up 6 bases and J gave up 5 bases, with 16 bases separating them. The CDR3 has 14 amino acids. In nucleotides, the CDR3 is TGTGCCAGCAGGGAAACTGGGGGGGGATATGGCTACACCTTC. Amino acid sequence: CASRETGGGYGYTF.

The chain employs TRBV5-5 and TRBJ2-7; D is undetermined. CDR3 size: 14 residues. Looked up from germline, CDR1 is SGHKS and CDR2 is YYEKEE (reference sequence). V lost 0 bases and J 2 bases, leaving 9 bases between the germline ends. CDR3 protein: CASSLGQAAYEQYF. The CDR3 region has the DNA TGTGCCAGCAGCTTGGGGCAGGCAGCCTACGAGCAGTACTTC.

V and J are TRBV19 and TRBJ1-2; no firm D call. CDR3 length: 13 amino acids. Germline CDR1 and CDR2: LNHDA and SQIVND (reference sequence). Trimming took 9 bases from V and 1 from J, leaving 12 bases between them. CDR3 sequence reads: CASTEILNYGYTF. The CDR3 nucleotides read TGTGCCAGCACAGAAATCCTTAACTATGGCTACACCTTC.

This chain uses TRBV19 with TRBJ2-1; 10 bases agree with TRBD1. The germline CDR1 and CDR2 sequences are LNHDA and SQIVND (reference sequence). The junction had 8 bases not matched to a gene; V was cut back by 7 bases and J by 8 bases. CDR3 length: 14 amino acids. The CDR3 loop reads CASNRDRGLDEQFF. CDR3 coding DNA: TGTGCCAGTAACCGGGACAGGGGCTTGGATGAGCAGTTCTTC.

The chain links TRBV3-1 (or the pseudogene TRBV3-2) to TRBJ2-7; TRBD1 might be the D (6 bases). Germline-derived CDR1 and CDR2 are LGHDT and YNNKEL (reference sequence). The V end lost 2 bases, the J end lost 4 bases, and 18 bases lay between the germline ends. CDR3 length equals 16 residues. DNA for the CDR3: TGTGCCAGCAGCCAACCCACCTCGGGACATTCTTACGAGCAGTACTTC. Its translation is CASSQPTSGHSYEQYF.

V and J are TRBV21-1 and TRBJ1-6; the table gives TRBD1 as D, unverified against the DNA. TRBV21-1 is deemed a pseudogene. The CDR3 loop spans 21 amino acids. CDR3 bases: TGTGCCAGCAGCAAACTCTCCTGGACAGGGAGAGGGGTCTCCTATAATTCACCCCTCCACTTT. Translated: CASSKLSWTGRGVSYNSPLHF.

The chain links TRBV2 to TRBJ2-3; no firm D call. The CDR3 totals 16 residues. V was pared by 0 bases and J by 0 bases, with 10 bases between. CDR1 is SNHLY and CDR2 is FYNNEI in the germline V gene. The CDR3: CASSEARTPSTDTQYF. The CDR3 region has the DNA TGTGCCAGCAGTGAAGCTCGAACACCTAGCACAGATACGCAGTATTTT.

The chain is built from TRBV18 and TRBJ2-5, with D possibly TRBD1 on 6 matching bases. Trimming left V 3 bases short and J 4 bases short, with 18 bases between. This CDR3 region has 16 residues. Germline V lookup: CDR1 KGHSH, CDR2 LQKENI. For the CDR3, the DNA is TGTGCCAGCTCACCGCGAGCCAGGGGTCCTTTAGAGACCCAGTACTTC. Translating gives CASSPRARGPLETQYF.

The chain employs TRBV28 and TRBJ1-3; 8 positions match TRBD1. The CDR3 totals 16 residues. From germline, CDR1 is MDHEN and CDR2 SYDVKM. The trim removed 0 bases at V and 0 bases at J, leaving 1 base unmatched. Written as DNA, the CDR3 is TGTGCCAGCAGTTTATGGGGACAGGTCTCTGGAAACACCATATATTTT. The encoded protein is CASSLWGQVSGNTIYF.

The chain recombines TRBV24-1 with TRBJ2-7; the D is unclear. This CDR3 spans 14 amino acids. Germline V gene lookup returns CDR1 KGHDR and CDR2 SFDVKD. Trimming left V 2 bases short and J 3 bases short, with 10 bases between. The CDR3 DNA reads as TGTGCCACCAGTGATTCAGGCCCTATCTACGAGCAGTACTTC. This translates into CATSDSGPIYEQYF.

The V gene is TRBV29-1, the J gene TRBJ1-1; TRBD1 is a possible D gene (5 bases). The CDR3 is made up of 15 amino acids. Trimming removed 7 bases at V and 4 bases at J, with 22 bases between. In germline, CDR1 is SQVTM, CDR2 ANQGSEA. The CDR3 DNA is TGCAGCGCCAAGGGCGGGGCAGGGAGAGGCACTGAAGCTTTCTTT. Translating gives CSAKGGAGRGTEAFF. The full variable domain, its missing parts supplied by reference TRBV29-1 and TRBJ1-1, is SAVISQKPSRDICQRGTSLTIQCQVDSQVTMMFWYRQQPGQSLTLIATANQGSEATYESGFVIDKFPISRPNLTFSTLTVSNMSPEDSSIYLCSAKGGAGRGTEAFFGQGTRLTVV.

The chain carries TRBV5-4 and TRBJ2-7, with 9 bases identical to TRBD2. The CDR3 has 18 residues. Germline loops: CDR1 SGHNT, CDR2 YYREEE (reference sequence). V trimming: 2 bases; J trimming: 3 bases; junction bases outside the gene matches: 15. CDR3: CASSLGGLSGGKSYEQYF. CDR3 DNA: TGTGCCAGCAGCTTAGGGGGACTTAGCGGGGGAAAGAGCTACGAGCAGTACTTC.

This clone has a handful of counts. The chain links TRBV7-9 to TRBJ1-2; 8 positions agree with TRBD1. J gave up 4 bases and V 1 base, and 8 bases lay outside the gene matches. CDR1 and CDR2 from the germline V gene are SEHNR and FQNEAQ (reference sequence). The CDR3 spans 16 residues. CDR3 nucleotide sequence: TGTGCCAGCAGCTTAGACGGACAGGGATGGGGCTATGGCTACACCTTC. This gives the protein CASSLDGQGWGYGYTF.

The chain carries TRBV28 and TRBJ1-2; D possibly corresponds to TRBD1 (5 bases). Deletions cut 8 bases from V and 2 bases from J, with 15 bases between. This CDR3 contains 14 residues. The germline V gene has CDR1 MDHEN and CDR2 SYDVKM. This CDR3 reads CASARGGDNYGYTF. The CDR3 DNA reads TGTGCCAGCGCTAGGGGAGGGGACAACTATGGCTACACCTTC.

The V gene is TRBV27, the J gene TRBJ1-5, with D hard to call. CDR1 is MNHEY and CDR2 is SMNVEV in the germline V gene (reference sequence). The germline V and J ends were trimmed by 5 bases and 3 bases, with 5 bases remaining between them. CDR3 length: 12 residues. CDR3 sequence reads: CASSPLNQPQHF. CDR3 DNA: TGTGCCAGCAGTCCTCTCAATCAGCCCCAGCATTTT.

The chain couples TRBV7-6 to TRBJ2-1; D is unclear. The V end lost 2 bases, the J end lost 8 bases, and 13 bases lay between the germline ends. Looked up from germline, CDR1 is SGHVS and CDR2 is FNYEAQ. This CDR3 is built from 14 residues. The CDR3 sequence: CASSLSASTYEQFF. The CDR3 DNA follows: TGTGCCAGCAGCTTAAGTGCCAGTACCTATGAGCAGTTCTTC.

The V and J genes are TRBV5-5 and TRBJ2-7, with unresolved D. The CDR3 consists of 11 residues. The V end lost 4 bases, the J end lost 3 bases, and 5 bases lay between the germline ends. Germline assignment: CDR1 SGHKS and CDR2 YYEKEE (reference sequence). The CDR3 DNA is TGTGCCAGCAGCGTTAACTACGAGCAGTACTTC. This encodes CASSVNYEQYF.

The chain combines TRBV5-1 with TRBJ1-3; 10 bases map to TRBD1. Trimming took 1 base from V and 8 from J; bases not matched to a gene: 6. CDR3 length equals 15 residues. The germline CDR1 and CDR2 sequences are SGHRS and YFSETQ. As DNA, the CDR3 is TGCGCCAGCAGCTTGTCGCGGGACAGGGGTCACACCATATATTTT. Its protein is CASSLSRDRGHTIYF.

The CDR3 loop reads CASSSRRPGQGVTYEQYF. The CDR3 DNA reads TGTGCCAGCAGTTCCCGCCGGCCCGGACAGGGAGTCACCTACGAGCAGTACTTC. V is TRBV28 and J is TRBJ2-7; 8 nucleotides line up with TRBD1. The CDR3 loop spans 18 amino acids. The trim removed 4 bases at V and 2 bases at J, leaving 16 bases unmatched. The germline gives CDR1 MDHEN, CDR2 SYDVKM.